This T cell receptor beta chain is drawn from a study of T cell responses to AZD1222 COVID-19 vaccine. About the research overall: Combined were second doses at about 4 or about 12 weeks.

The CDR3 runs to 14 residues. The germline V and J ends were trimmed by 4 bases and 0 bases, with 9 bases remaining between them. Germline V gene data show CDR1 as MNHEY and CDR2 as SVGEGT. The method was immunoSEQ multiplex PCR; TCRdb's version includes in-frame clones alone and lacks a portion of them. The table lists around 140,000 clones, over 75% of them singletons. The rearrangement uses TRBV6-2 or TRBV6-3 and TRBJ1-1; possible D gene TRBD1, 5 bases. The starting material was peripheral blood, obtained on day 0 of AZD1222 vaccination. The clonotype comes from an adult in good health. The CDR3 bases are TGTGCCAGCAGTTCAGGGTCTATGAACACTGAAGCTTTCTTT. Its translation is CASSSGSMNTEAFF.